In this sample, the clone carrying this TCR beta chain turned up many times. The target antigen is unknown. The CDR3 sequence is 16 residues long. Germline CDR1 and CDR2: SGHAT and FQNNGV. The V end lost 5 bases, the J end lost 4 bases, and 20 bases lay between the germline ends. Treatment was busulfan-fludarabine conditioning, a marrow graft, and cyclophosphamide on days +3 and +4. Method: immunoSEQ multiplex PCR; TCRdb's copy keeps in-frame clones and lacks some. In total the sample includes 7,300 or so clones, none of them seen once. These data are taken from a study of T cells after posttransplantation cyclophosphamide. General study results and limits: Donor CD8+ memory clones often dominated recipient blood repertoires at later times. TRB clonality was highly associated with recipient CMV seropositivity and reactivation. Skin or GI-infiltrating T cells shared few TRB sequences with blood.

This chain uses TRBV11-2 with TRBJ1-2, with D possibly being TRBD1 (5 bases). Sequences were derived from PBMCs, sampled after allogeneic stem cell transplant with posttransplant cyclophosphamide. This sequence was found in a male patient aged 50 to 59 who received an allogeneic stem cell transplant from an unrelated donor, was CMV-positive, and had acute GVHD only. Some T cells may have originated in the graft donor. CDR3 DNA: TGTGCCAGCAGCGCGGGGGTAGGGGCCTCTAGCTATGGCTACACCTTC. Encoded protein: CASSAGVGASSYGYTF. Based on the CDR3 plus reference TRBV11-2 and TRBJ1-2, the full variable domain is EAGVAQSPRYKIIEKRQSVAFWCNPISGHATLYWYQQILGQGPKLLIQFQNNGVVDDSQLPKDRFSAERLKGVDSTLKIQPAKLEDSAVYLCASSAGVGASSYGYTFGSGTRLTVV.